Sequencing of this T cell receptor beta chain was carried out in a study of type 1 and type 2 diabetes patients. PCR was run on genomic DNA. Amplification of the beta chain CDR3 used 30 forward and 13 reverse multiplex primers. TCRdb reprocessed the multiplex PCR reads via MiXCR and lists one record per CDR3 protein. This repertoire shows 280,000 or so distinct CDR3 sequences, 40% to 50% found once; its top ten account for roughly 13%. This clonotype was detected a few times. The sequenced sample was peripheral blood mononuclear cells (PBMCs). The clonotype originates from a man between 18 and 35 years old with type 2 diabetes.

The DNA for the CDR3 is TGTGCCAGCAAGGAAAGAACCGCTCGCACAGATACGCAGTATTTT. This encodes CASKERTARTDTQYF. The rearrangement joins TRBV2 to TRBJ2-3; D is unclear. CDR3 length: 15 residues. With 7 bases removed from V and 1 base from J, the gap between germline ends came to 15 bases. CDR1 and CDR2 from the germline V gene are SNHLY and FYNNEI.